The source of this T cell receptor beta chain is a study of beta chain features in type 1 diabetes. Regarding the study as a whole: When Type 1 diabetes patients were examined, their TCRB CDR3s proved moderately but significantly shorter in all four CD4+ subsets.

This clone was seen more than once but under ten times. Its target is unknown. Sequenced material consisted of expressed TCRB transcripts (all of the isolated RNA was reverse transcribed). This table comes from immunoSEQ multiplex PCR, and its TCRdb copy is limited to in-frame clones, with some not included. The repertoire holds 600,000 or so clones, with over 13% as singletons. Germline CDR1 and CDR2: SNHLY and FYNNEI. This CDR3 comprises 14 residues. The V end was cut by 3 bases, the J end by 6 bases, with 12 bases between. Material for sequencing was naive CD4+ T cells from blood. V usage is TRBV2 and J usage is TRBJ1-5; D gene ambiguous. The TCR sequence derives from a man aged 18 to 29 with type 1 diabetes. Written as DNA, the CDR3 is TGTGCCAGCAGTGACAGAGGGCTGGGTCAGCCCCAGCATTTT. Protein: CASSDRGLGQPQHF.